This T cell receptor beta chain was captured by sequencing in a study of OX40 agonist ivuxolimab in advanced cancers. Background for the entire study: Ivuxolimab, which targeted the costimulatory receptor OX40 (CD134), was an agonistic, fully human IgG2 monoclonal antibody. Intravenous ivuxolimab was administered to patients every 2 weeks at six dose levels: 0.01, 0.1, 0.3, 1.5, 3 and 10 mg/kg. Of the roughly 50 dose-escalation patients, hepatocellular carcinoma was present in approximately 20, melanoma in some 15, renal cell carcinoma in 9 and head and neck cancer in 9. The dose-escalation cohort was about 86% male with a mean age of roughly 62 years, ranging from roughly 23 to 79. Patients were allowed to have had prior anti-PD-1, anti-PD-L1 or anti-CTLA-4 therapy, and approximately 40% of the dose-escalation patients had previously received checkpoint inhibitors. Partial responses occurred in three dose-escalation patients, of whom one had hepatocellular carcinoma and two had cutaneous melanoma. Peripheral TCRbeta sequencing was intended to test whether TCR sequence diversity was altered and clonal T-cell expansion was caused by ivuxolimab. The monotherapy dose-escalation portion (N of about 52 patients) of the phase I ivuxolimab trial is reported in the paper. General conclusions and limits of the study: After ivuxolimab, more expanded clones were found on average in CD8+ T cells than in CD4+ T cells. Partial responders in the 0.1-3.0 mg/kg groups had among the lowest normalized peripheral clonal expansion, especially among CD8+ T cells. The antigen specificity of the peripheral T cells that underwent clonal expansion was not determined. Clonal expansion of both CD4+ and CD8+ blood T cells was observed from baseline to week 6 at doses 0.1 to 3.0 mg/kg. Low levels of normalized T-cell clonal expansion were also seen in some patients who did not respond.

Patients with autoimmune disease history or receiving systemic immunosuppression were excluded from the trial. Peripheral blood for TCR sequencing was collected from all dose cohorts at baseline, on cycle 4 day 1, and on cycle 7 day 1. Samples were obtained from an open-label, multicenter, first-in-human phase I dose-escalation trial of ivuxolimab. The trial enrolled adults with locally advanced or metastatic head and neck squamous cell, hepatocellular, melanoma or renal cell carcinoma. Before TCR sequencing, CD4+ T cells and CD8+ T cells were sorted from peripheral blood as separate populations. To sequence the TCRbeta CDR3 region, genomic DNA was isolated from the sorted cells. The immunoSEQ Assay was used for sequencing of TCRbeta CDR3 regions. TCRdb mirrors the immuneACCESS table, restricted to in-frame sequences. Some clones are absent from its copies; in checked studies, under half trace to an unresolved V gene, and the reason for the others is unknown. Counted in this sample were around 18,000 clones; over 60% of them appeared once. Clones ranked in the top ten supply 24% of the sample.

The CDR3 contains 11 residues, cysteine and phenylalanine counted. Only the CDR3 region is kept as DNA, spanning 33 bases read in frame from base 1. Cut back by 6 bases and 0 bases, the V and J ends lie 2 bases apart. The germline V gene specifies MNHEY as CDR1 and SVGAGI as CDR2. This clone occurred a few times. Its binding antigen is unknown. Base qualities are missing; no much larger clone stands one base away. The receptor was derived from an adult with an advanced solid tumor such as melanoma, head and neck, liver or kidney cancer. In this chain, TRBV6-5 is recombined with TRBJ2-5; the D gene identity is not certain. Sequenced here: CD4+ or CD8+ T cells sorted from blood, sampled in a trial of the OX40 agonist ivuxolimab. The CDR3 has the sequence CASSYQETQYF. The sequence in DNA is TGTGCCAGCAGCTACCAAGAGACCCAGTACTTC.